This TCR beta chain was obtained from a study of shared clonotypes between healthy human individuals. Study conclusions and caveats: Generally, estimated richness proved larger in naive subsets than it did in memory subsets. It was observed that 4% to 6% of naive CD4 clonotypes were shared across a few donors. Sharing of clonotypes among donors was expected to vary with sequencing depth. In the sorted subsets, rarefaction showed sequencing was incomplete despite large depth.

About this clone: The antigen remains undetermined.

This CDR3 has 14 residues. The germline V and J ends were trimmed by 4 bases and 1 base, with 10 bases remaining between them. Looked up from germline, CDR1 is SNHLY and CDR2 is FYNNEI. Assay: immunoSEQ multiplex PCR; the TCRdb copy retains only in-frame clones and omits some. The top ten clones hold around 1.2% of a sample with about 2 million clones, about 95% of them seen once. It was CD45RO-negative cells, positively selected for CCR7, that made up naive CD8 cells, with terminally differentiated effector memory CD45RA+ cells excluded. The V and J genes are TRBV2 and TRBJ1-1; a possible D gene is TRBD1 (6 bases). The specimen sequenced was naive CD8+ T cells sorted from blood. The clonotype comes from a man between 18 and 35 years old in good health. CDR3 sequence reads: CASSGVTGNTEAFF. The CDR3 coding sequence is TGTGCCAGCAGTGGTGTGACAGGGAACACTGAAGCTTTCTTT.